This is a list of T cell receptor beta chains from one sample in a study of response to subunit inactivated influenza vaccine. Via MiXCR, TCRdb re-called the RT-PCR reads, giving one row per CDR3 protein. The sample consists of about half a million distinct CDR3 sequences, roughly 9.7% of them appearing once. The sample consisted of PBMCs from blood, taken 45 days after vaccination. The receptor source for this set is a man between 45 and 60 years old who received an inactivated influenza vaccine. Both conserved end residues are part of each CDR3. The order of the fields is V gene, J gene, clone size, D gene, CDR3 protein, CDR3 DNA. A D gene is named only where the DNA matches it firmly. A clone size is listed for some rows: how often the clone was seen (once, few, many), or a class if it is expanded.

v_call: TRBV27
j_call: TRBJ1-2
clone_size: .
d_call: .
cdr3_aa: CASSRAGILNGYTF
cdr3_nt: TGTGCCAGCAGCCGGGCAGGGATTCTTAATGGCTACACCTTC

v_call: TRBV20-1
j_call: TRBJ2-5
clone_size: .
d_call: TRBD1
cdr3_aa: CSARDSTGGTGETQYF
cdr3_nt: TGCAGTGCTAGAGACTCGACAGGGGGCACCGGGGAGACCCAGTACTTC

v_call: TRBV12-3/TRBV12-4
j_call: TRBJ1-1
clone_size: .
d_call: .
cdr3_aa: CASIQTEAFF
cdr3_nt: TGTGCCAGCATTCAGACTGAAGCTTTCTTT

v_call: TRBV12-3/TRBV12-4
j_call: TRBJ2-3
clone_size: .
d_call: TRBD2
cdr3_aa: CASSPPGLAGLVDTQYF
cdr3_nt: TGTGCCAGCAGCCCTCCGGGACTAGCGGGATTAGTTGATACGCAGTATTTT

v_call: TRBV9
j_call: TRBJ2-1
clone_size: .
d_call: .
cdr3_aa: CASSPRRGNYEQFF
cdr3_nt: TGTGCCAGCAGCCCCCGCAGGGGTAACTACGAGCAGTTCTTC

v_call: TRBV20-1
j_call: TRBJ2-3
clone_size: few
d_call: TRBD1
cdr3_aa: CSAAQGAIGTDTQYF
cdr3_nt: TGCAGTGCAGCACAGGGGGCAATTGGCACAGATACGCAGTATTTT

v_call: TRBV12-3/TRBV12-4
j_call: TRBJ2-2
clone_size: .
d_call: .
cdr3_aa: CASTPHIPSNTGELFF
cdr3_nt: TGTGCCAGCACCCCTCATATCCCGTCGAACACCGGGGAGCTGTTTTTT

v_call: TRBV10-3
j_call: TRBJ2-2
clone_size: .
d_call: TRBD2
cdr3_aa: CAITGLAGVTGELFF
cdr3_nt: TGTGCCATCACTGGACTAGCGGGGGTCACCGGGGAGCTGTTTTTT

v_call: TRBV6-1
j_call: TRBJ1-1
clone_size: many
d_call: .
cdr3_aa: CASSLQGTNTEAFF
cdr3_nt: TGTGCCAGCAGCCTACAGGGTACGAACACTGAAGCTTTCTTT

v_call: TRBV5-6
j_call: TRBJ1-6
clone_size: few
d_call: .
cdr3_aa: CASSLDSNWNSPLHF
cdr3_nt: TGTGCCAGCAGCTTGGATTCCAACTGGAATTCACCCCTCCACTTT

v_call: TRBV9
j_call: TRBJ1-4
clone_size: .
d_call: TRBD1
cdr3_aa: CASSVSWTGDEKLFF
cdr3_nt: TGTGCCAGCAGCGTATCGTGGACAGGGGACGAAAAACTGTTTTTT

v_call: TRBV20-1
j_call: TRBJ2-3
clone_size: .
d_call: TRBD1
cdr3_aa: CSARPDRASTDTQYF
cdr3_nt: TGCAGTGCTAGACCTGACAGGGCCAGCACAGATACGCAGTATTTT

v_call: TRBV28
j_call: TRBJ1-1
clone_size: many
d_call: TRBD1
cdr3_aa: CASSPGGGTEAFF
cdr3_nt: TGTGCCAGCAGTCCAGGGGGAGGAACTGAAGCTTTCTTT

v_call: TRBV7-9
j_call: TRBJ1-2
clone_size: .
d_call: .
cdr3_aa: CASSLGGSGGYTF
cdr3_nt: TGTGCCAGCAGCTTAGGAGGGAGTGGTGGCTACACCTTC

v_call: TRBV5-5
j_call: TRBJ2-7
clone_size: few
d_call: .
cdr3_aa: CASSLEGHFYEQYF
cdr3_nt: TGTGCCAGCAGCTTGGAGGGACATTTTTACGAGCAGTACTTC

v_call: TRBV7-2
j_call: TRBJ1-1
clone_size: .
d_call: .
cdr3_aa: CASSWTAMNTEAFF
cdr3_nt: TGTGCCAGCAGTTGGACCGCTATGAACACTGAAGCTTTCTTT

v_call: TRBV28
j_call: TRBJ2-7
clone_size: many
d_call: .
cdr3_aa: CASSRGSYEQYF
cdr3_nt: TGTGCCAGCAGCCGGGGCTCCTACGAGCAGTACTTC

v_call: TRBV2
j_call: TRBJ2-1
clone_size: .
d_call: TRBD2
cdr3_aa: CASSTTSGSFYNEQFF
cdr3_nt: TGTGCCAGCAGTACGACTAGCGGGAGCTTCTACAATGAGCAGTTCTTC

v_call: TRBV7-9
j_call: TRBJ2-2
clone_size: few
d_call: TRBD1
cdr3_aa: CASTNRDSNTGELFF
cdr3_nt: TGTGCCAGCACCAACCGGGACAGCAACACCGGGGAGCTGTTTTTT

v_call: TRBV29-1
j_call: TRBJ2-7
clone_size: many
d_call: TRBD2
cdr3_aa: CSARAGSYEQYF
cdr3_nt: TGCAGCGCCCGAGCGGGGTCCTACGAGCAGTACTTC

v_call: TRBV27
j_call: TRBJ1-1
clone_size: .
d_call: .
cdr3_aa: CASSLGFTRRAAEAFF
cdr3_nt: TGTGCCAGCAGTTTAGGGTTCACGCGAAGGGCGGCTGAAGCTTTCTTT

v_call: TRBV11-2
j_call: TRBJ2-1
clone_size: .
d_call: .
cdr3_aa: CASSLGWGPGGDEQFF
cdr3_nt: TGTGCCAGCAGCTTAGGCTGGGGACCTGGCGGGGATGAGCAGTTCTTC

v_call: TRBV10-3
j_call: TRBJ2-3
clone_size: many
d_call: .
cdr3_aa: CAIRTSTDTQYF
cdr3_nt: TGTGCCATCAGGACTAGCACAGATACGCAGTATTTT

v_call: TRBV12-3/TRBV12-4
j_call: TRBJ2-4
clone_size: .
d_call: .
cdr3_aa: CASSLVVKIAKNIQYF
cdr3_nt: TGTGCCAGCAGTTTAGTGGTTAAAATAGCCAAAAACATTCAGTACTTC

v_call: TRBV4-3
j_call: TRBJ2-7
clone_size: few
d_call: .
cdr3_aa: CASSQEDGESYEQYF
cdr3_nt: TGCGCCAGCAGCCAAGAGGACGGAGAGTCCTACGAGCAGTACTTC

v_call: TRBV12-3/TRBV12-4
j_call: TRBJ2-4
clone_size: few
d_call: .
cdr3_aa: CASSPGARDKNIQYF
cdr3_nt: TGTGCCAGCAGTCCGGGGGCCAGGGACAAAAACATTCAGTACTTC

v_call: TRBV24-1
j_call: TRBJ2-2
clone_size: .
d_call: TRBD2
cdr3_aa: CATGRTSANTGELFF
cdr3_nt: TGTGCCACCGGGAGGACTAGCGCGAACACCGGGGAGCTGTTTTTT

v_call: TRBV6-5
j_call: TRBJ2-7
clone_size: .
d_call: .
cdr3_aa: CASSYVLGLAYEQYF
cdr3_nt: TGTGCCAGCAGTTACGTTTTGGGGCTAGCGTACGAGCAGTACTTC

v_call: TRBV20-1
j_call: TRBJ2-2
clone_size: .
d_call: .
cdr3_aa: CSARDGAVPNGELFF
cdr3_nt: TGCAGTGCTAGAGATGGAGCCGTTCCGAATGGGGAGCTGTTTTTT

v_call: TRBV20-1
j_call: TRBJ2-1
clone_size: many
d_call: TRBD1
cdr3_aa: CSAPGQIYNEQFF
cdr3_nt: TGCAGTGCTCCGGGACAGATCTACAATGAGCAGTTCTTC

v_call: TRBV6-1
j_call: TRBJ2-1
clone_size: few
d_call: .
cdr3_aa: CASKKTTDSYNEQFF
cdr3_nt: TGTGCCAGCAAAAAAACGACAGACTCCTACAATGAGCAGTTCTTC

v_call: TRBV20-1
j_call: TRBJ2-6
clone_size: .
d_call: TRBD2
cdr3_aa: CSASFGLAVSGANVLTF
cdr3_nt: TGCAGTGCTAGTTTCGGGCTAGCGGTCTCTGGGGCCAACGTCCTGACTTTC

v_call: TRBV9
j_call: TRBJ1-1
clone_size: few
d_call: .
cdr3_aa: CASSAYRDPRTEAFF
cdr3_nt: TGTGCCAGCAGCGCATACCGGGACCCCCGAACTGAAGCTTTCTTT

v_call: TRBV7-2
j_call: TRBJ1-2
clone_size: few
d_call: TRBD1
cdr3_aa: CASSYSGTGTDGYTF
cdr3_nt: TGTGCCAGCAGCTACTCCGGGACAGGAACAGATGGCTACACCTTC

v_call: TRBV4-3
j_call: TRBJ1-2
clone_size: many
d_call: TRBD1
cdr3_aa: CASSTRTGVGGYTF
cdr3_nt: TGCGCCAGCAGCACCCGGACAGGGGTTGGAGGCTACACCTTC

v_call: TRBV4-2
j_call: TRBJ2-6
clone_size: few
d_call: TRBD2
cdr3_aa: CASSQVWTRQRANSGANVLTF
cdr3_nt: TGTGCCAGCAGCCAAGTCTGGACTAGGCAAAGGGCAAACTCTGGGGCCAACGTCCTGACTTTC

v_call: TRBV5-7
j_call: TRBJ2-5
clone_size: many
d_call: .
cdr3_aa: CASSLEGRVQETQYF
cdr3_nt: TGTGCCAGCAGCTTGGAGGGTAGGGTCCAAGAGACCCAGTACTTC

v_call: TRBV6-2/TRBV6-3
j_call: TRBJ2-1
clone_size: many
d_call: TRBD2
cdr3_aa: CASSYGLAAYNEQFF
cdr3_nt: TGTGCCAGCAGTTACGGGCTAGCGGCCTACAATGAGCAGTTCTTC

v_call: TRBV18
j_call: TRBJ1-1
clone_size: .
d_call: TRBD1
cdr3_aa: CASSPRQGRAEAFF
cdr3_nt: TGTGCCAGCTCACCAAGACAGGGGAGGGCTGAAGCTTTCTTT

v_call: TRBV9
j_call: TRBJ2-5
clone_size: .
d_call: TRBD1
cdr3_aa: CASSKGQGVQETQYF
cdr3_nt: TGTGCCAGCAGCAAGGGACAGGGGGTCCAAGAGACCCAGTACTTC

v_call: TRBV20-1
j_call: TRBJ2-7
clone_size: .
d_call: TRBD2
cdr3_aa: CSARDRLAGTYEQYF
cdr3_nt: TGCAGTGCTAGGGATAGACTAGCGGGAACCTACGAGCAGTACTTC

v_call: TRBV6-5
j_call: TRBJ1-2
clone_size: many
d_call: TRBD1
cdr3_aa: CASSSDRVLRGYTF
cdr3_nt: TGTGCCAGCAGTTCGGACAGGGTGTTACGAGGCTACACCTTC

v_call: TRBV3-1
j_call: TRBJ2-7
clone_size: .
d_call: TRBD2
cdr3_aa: CASSQVAGSYEQYF
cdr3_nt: TGTGCCAGCAGCCAAGTAGCGGGGTCCTACGAGCAGTACTTC

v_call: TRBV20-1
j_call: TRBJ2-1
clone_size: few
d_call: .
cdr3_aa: CSASSRAWNEQFF
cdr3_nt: TGCAGTGCTAGTTCCCGGGCTTGGAATGAGCAGTTCTTC

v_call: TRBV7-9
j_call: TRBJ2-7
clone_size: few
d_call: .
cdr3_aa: CATGIGDGYEQYF
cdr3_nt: TGTGCCACCGGTATCGGGGACGGCTACGAGCAGTACTTC

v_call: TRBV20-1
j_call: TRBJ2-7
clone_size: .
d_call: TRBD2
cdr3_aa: CSAGTPPSGGPYEQYF
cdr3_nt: TGCAGTGCCGGAACCCCCCCTAGCGGGGGACCCTACGAGCAGTACTTC

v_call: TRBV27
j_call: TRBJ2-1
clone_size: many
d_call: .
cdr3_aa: CASSSTGIQFF
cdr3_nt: TGTGCCAGCAGTTCTACCGGGATCCAGTTCTTC

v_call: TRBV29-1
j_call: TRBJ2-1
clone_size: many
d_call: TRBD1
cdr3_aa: CSVVTGDWWNNEQFF
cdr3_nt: TGCAGCGTAGTTACAGGGGATTGGTGGAACAATGAGCAGTTCTTC

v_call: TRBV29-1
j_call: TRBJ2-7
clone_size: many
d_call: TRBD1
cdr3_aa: CSVARQGEQYF
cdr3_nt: TGCAGCGTTGCAAGACAGGGCGAGCAGTACTTC

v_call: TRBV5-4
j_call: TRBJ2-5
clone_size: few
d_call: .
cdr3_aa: CASSLASEQWKTQYF
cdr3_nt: TGTGCCAGCAGCTTGGCCTCGGAGCAGTGGAAGACCCAGTACTTC

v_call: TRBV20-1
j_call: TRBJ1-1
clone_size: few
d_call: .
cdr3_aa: CSARSFPEAFF
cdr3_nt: TGCAGTGCTAGATCCTTTCCTGAAGCTTTCTTT

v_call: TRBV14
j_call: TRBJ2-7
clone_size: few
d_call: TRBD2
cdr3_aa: CASSQGLAGGLKDF
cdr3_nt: TGTGCCAGCAGCCAAGGGCTAGCGGGAGGGCTTAAGGACTTC

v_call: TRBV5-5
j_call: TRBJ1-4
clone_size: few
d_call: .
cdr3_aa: CASSSDNRVLEKLFF
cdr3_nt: TGTGCCAGCAGCTCCGACAACAGGGTTCTAGAAAAACTGTTTTTT

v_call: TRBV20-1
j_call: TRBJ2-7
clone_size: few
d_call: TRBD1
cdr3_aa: CSARDPARGEQYF
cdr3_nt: TGCAGTGCTAGAGATCCAGCCAGGGGGGAGCAGTACTTC

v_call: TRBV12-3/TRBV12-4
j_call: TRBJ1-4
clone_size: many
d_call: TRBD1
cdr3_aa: CASSRGQGAEKLFF
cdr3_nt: TGTGCCAGCAGCCGCGGACAGGGGGCTGAAAAACTGTTTTTT

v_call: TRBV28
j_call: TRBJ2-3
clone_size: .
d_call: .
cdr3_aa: CASSFDGGADTQYF
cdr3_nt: TGTGCCAGCAGTTTTGACGGGGGAGCAGATACGCAGTATTTT

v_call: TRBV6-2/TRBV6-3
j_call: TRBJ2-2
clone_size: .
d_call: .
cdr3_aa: CASSYQGGTGELFF
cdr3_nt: TGTGCCAGCAGTTACCAGGGAGGCACCGGGGAGCTGTTTTTT

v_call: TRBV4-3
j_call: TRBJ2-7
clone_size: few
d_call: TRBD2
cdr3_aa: CASSQDRGGIYEQYF
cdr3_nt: TGCGCCAGCAGCCAAGATAGGGGAGGGATCTACGAGCAGTACTTC